These 26 T cell receptor beta chains were sequenced from one sample in a study of shared clonotypes between healthy human individuals. Sequencing was performed with immunoSEQ multiplex PCR; in TCRdb, only in-frame clones are kept and a portion is missing. The sample contains 450,000 to 550,000 clones, about four fifths of which appear only once. Sample: PBMCs. The receptor set was obtained from a woman in her 40s in good health. Some clones in this sample may be carry-over from other donors' samples.

CDR3 amino acids: CASSLGEEISYNSPLHF. As DNA, the CDR3 is TGTGCCAGCAGTTTGGGGGAGGAGATCTCCTATAATTCACCCCTCCACTTT. The chain recombines TRBV27 with TRBJ1-6; maybe TRBD1 (5 bases). The V end was cut by 3 bases, the J end by 0 bases, with 12 bases between. CDR1 is MNHEY and CDR2 is SMNVEV in the germline V gene (reference sequence). This CDR3 contains 17 residues.

This clone came up many times. The chain couples TRBV6-1 to TRBJ1-2; 8 nucleotides align to TRBD1. CDR3 length equals 15 residues. With 7 bases clipped from V and 4 bases from J, the junction kept 11 bases outside the gene matches. Germline CDR1 and CDR2: MNHNS and SASEGT. The CDR3 sequence: CASIHRTGPSYGYTF. The CDR3 DNA reads TGTGCCAGCATCCACCGGACAGGGCCCTCCTATGGCTACACCTTC.

The rearrangement joins TRBV4-3 to TRBJ2-3; 10 nucleotides line up with TRBD2. Trimming at V came to 0 bases and at J to 2 bases, leaving 2 bases not matched to a gene. From germline, CDR1 is LGHNA and CDR2 YSLEER. The CDR3 length is 16 residues. In DNA, the CDR3 is TGCGCCAGCAGCCAAGAGGGGACTAGCGCCACAGATACGCAGTATTTT. It yields the protein CASSQEGTSATDTQYF.

The chain links TRBV18 to TRBJ1-2; 9 nucleotides match TRBD1. The ends lost 6 bases at V and 8 bases at J; junction bases unmatched: 4. CDR3 length equals 12 residues. The germline gives CDR1 KGHSH, CDR2 LQKENI. CDR3 DNA sequence: TGTGCCAGCTCCCGACAGGGGGGCGGCTACACCTTC. This translates into CASSRQGGGYTF.

This clone was found a few times. The chain joins TRBV4-2 to TRBJ2-1; unclear D gene. The CDR3 is 15 amino acids. With 1 base removed from V and 7 bases from J, the gap between germline ends came to 14 bases. Germline CDR1 and CDR2: LGHNA and YNFKEQ. The CDR3 here is CASSQVAPDRNEQFF. In DNA, the CDR3 is TGTGCCAGCAGCCAAGTAGCTCCTGACCGTAATGAGCAGTTCTTC.

The chain employs TRBV7-7 and TRBJ2-1; D possibly matches TRBD1 or TRBD2 (6 bases each). The germline V gene encodes CDR1 SSHAT and CDR2 FNYEAQ (reference sequence). The V end lost 0 bases, the J end lost 4 bases, and 16 bases lay between the germline ends. The CDR3 covers 17 residues. As DNA, the CDR3 is TGTGCCAGCAGCTTAGCGCCGGGGGCTGGGGGATACAATGAGCAGTTCTTC. Protein product: CASSLAPGAGGYNEQFF.

Of note for this clone: Mismatch with germline at one junction end may stem from a read error. This chain joins TRBV11-3 and TRBJ2-7; D possibly corresponds to TRBD1 (7 bases). Germline V lookup: CDR1 SGHNT, CDR2 YENEEA. The CDR3 is 17 residues long. The CDR3 sequence: CASSLDRGQGLSYEQYF. In DNA form, the CDR3 reads TGTGCCAGCAGCCTAGATAGGGGGCAGGGACTCTCCTACGAGCAGTACTTC.

With respect to this clone: Additional DNA sequences in this sample encode the identical CDR3. This sequence joins TRBV7-8 and TRBJ2-7; D not resolved. CDR3 size: 12 residues. Trimming shortened V by 5 bases and J by 4 bases, and 9 bases separated the two germline ends. Germline CDR1 and CDR2: SGHVS and FQNEAQ. The CDR3, as DNA: TGTGCCAGCAGCCAAACGGGTTACGAGCAGTACTTC. Translation: CASSQTGYEQYF. The full variable domain, rest sourced from reference TRBV7-8 and TRBJ2-7, is GAGVSQSPRYKVAKRGQDVALRCDPISGHVSLFWYQQALGQGPEFLTYFQNEAQLDKSGLPSDRFFAERPEGSVSTLKIQRTQQEDSAVYLCASSQTGYEQYFGPGTRLTVT.

This chain links TRBV11-2 with TRBJ2-2, with 11 positions matching TRBD2. This CDR3 is 15 amino acids long. V was clipped by 6 bases and J by 7 bases; unmatched bases: 7. Germline assignment: CDR1 SGHAT and CDR2 FQNNGV. The CDR3 region is CASSFSGRAGGELFF. CDR3 DNA: TGTGCCAGCAGTTTTAGCGGGAGGGCCGGCGGGGAGCTGTTTTTT. Full variable domain (remainder filled in from reference TRBV11-2 and TRBJ2-2): EAGVAQSPRYKIIEKRQSVAFWCNPISGHATLYWYQQILGQGPKLLIQFQNNGVVDDSQLPKDRFSAERLKGVDSTLKIQPAKLEDSAVYLCASSFSGRAGGELFFGEGSRLTVL.

The rearrangement uses TRBV6-5 and TRBJ2-1; 10 nucleotides align to TRBD2. Unmatched junction bases numbered 8, after V lost 7 bases and J lost 5 bases. Germline V gene lookup returns CDR1 MNHEY and CDR2 SVGAGI. This CDR3 region has 15 residues. The CDR3 is CASIGLGLADNEQFF. In DNA form, the CDR3 reads TGTGCCAGCATCGGCCTAGGACTAGCGGACAATGAGCAGTTCTTC.

The genes are TRBV5-1 and TRBJ1-5; D gene unclear. V gave up 0 bases and J gave up 3 bases, with 10 bases separating them. This CDR3 contains 15 residues. In germline, CDR1 is SGHRS, CDR2 YFSETQ. CDR3 nucleotide sequence: TGCGCCAGCAGCTTGGCCGGGCAGGTCAATCAGCCCCAGCATTTT. Its protein is CASSLAGQVNQPQHF.

This chain uses TRBV4-2 with TRBJ2-7; 10 bases align to TRBD1. Germline trimming cut 0 bases from V and 4 bases from J; bases unmatched to any gene: 3. Germline V gene data show CDR1 as LGHNA and CDR2 as YNFKEQ. This CDR3 has 15 residues. The CDR3 DNA follows: TGTGCCAGCAGCCAAGAGACAGGGGGCTTTTACGAGCAGTACTTC. The encoded protein is CASSQETGGFYEQYF.

The chain couples TRBV21-1 to TRBJ1-4; the table's D call TRBD1 went unverified against the DNA. TRBV21-1 is termed a pseudogene. CDR3 size: 16 residues. CDR3 in amino acids: CASSKGAERTNEKLFF. In DNA form, the CDR3 reads TGTGCCAGCAGCAAAGGGGCAGAAAGAACTAATGAAAAACTGTTTTTT.

This rearrangement joins TRBV2 to TRBJ2-5, with D unclear. Germline V gene sequence: CDR1 SNHLY, CDR2 FYNNEI. Trimming pared 4 bases from V and 7 bases from J, leaving 7 bases between. CDR3 length: 11 amino acids. The CDR3 is CASSAVGTQYF. The CDR3 DNA follows: TGTGCCAGCAGTGCGGTCGGGACCCAGTACTTC.

CDR3 residues: CASSQGSGTYNEQFF. In nucleotides, the CDR3 is TGTGCCAGCAGCCAAGGGTCCGGGACCTACAATGAGCAGTTCTTC. The gene calls are TRBV4-2 and TRBJ2-1; D possibly corresponds to TRBD2 (5 bases). Trimming removed 1 base from V and 2 bases from J, with 9 bases in between. Germline-derived CDR1 and CDR2 are LGHNA and YNFKEQ. CDR3 length equals 15 residues.

The chain employs TRBV28 and TRBJ2-3, with 7 bases lining up with TRBD2. Germline V gene sequence: CDR1 MDHEN, CDR2 SYDVKM. The CDR3 is 15 residues long. V dropped 2 bases and J dropped 0; count of bases not matched to a gene: 2. The CDR3 nucleotides read TGTGCCAGCAGTTTAGCGGGAGCCAGCACAGATACGCAGTATTTT. Amino acids: CASSLAGASTDTQYF.

Regarding this clone: Other DNA sequences in this specimen translate into the identical CDR3. The chain links TRBV5-1 to TRBJ1-1; a possible D gene is TRBD1 (6 bases). The CDR3 totals 13 residues. CDR1 and CDR2 from the germline V gene are SGHRS and YFSETQ. Trimming took 2 bases from V and 3 from J, leaving 8 bases between them. CDR3 loop: CASSLGGDTEAFF. In DNA form, the CDR3 reads TGCGCCAGCAGCTTAGGGGGAGACACTGAAGCTTTCTTT.

The V call is TRBV28, the J call TRBJ2-5; 10 bases agree with TRBD1. The J segment lost 2 bases and the V segment lost 5 bases, leaving 5 bases of the junction unmatched. Germline V lookup: CDR1 MDHEN, CDR2 SYDVKM. The CDR3 contains 15 residues. The CDR3, as DNA: TGTGCCAGCAGTGGGACAGGGGACACACAAGAGACCCAGTACTTC. Translated, it gives CASSGTGDTQETQYF. Filled out from reference TRBV28 and TRBJ2-5, the complete variable domain reads DVKVTQSSRYLVKRTGEKVFLECVQDMDHENMFWYRQDPGLGLRLIYFSYDVKMKEKGDIPEGYSVSREKKERFSLILESASTNQTSMYLCASSGTGDTQETQYFGPGTRLLVL.

V gene TRBV29-1 combines with J gene TRBJ1-2; a possible D gene is TRBD1 (5 bases). Trimming removed 3 bases from V and 2 bases from J, with 13 bases in between. The CDR3 consists of 14 residues. Germline CDR1 SQVTM, CDR2 ANQGSEA. CDR3 residues: CSVDRATVNYGYTF. CDR3 sequence (DNA): TGCAGCGTTGATAGGGCGACAGTCAACTATGGCTACACCTTC.

The V and J genes are TRBV6-5 and TRBJ2-7, with D possibly matching TRBD2 (5 bases). V lost 0 bases to trimming and J lost 3 bases, with 9 bases between them. CDR1 is MNHEY and CDR2 is SVGAGI in the germline V gene. The CDR3 extends over 14 amino acids. CDR3 sequence reads: CASSYSHAGYEQYF. The CDR3 bases are TGTGCCAGCAGTTACTCCCATGCGGGCTACGAGCAGTACTTC.

The chain recombines TRBV5-1 with TRBJ1-1; D is possibly TRBD1 (5 bases). Trimming removed 0 bases at V and 1 base at J, with 13 bases between. The CDR3 spans 16 residues. The germline gives CDR1 SGHRS, CDR2 YFSETQ. This CDR3 reads CASSLVLGEKNTEAFF. CDR3 coding DNA: TGCGCCAGCAGCTTGGTTTTGGGGGAGAAGAACACTGAAGCTTTCTTT.

There are a few counts of this clone. The chain carries TRBV11-2 and TRBJ2-2, with 8 nucleotides matching TRBD1. With V trimmed by 1 base and J by 3 bases, 7 bases remained unmatched. Germline CDR1 reads SGHAT; CDR2 reads FQNNGV. The CDR3 loop spans 17 amino acids. CDR3 sequence reads: CASSLGWTGQYTGELFF. DNA of the CDR3: TGTGCCAGCAGCTTAGGGTGGACAGGGCAGTACACCGGGGAGCTGTTTTTT.

This chain connects TRBV9 to TRBJ1-1, with TRBD1 matching 12 bases. Unmatched junction bases numbered 7, after V lost 2 bases and J lost 5 bases. This CDR3 has 16 amino acids. CDR1 is SGDLS, CDR2 YYNGEE, per germline. CDR3 in DNA: TGTGCCAGCAGCGTGTCGGGACAGGGGGCTCTTACTGAAGCTTTCTTT. Translating gives CASSVSGQGALTEAFF.

This chain uses TRBV2 with TRBJ2-3; 9 positions match TRBD2. This CDR3 region has 15 residues. Germline V CDR1 and CDR2: SNHLY, FYNNEI. Trimming removed 7 bases from V and 5 bases from J; junction bases left unmatched: 10. CDR3 coding DNA: TGTGCCAGCACCTTAAGCGGGAGGCGGTTAGATACGCAGTATTTT. Its translation: CASTLSGRRLDTQYF.

This clone was observed a handful of times. J is TRBJ1-2 and V is TRBV7-6; D is unresolved. Germline V lookup: CDR1 SGHVS, CDR2 FNYEAQ. V shed 5 bases and J shed 0 bases, with 16 bases lying between them. There are 16 residues in the CDR3. The CDR3 here is CASSARVGPANYGYTF. The CDR3 bases are TGTGCCAGCAGCGCCCGTGTCGGACCCGCTAACTATGGCTACACCTTC.

This clone was seen a handful of times. The chain carries TRBV6-4 and TRBJ2-1; 9 bases map to TRBD2. The V gene end was trimmed by 5 bases and the J gene end by 7 bases; junction bases not matched to a gene: 9. CDR1 and CDR2 (germline): MRHNA, SNTAGT. CDR3 length: 15 amino acids. The CDR3 DNA is TGTGCCAGCAGTCGAGCGGGAGGAGTAGAGAATGAGCAGTTCTTC. This encodes CASSRAGGVENEQFF.